The source of this T cell receptor (beta chain) is a study of T cells in Graves' hyperthyroidism and ophthalmopathy. The investigators amplified TCR beta CDR3 regions from RNA transcripts. A first-round RT-PCR of the TCR CDR3 used the HTBI primer set. A single record per CDR3 protein comes from TCRdb applying MiXCR to the multiplex PCR reads. The table records hundreds of thousands of distinct CDR3 sequences, about two fifths of them present only once. The CDR3 has 13 amino acids. CDR1 is SQVTM, CDR2 ANQGSEA, per germline. The germline V and J ends were trimmed by 8 bases and 1 base, with 14 bases remaining between them.

The sequenced material came from blood. This chain uses TRBV29-1 with TRBJ1-1, with D possibly TRBD1 on 5 matching bases. The TCR comes from a man aged 18 to 35 with Graves' hyperthyroidism. CDR3 residues: CSSKGLPNTEAFF. The CDR3 DNA reads as TGCAGCAGTAAGGGACTGCCGAACACTGAAGCTTTCTTT.